This passage covers 11 T cell receptor beta chains from one sample sequenced in a study of CXCR3-negative and CXCR3-positive naive CD8 T cells. General study findings and limits: Against CXCR3-negative naive cells, CXCR3-positive naive cells showed more hydrophobic TRB CDR3s.

These receptors have no known antigen. In preparing the TRB cDNA libraries, 5' RACE with UMI labels was used. Reanalyzing the 5' RACE reads, TCRdb keeps one entry per CDR3 protein, without DNA. Recorded for this sample: 50,000 or so distinct CDR3 sequences. Sequencing was done on a sample of naive CXCR3+ CD8+ T cells from blood. Subset reported: CD45RO-CCR7+CD27+CD95- naive CD8+ T cells expressing CXCR3 (TNR3+). These TCRs come from a human donor in good health. Some clones in this sample may be carry-over from other donors' samples.

This chain joins TRBV2 and TRBJ1-5. CDR3 length equals 13 residues. The V gene's germline CDR1 is SNHLY and CDR2 FYNNEI. The CDR3: CASEWGSNQPQHF.

The chain links TRBV5-1 to TRBJ2-5; with no DNA, the TCRdb D assignment of TRBD2 cannot be verified. Germline V gene data show CDR1 as SGHRS and CDR2 as YFSETQ. The CDR3 length is 15 residues. The CDR3 loop is CASSLGDYAQETQYF.

CDR3 sequence reads: CASHRVGFEEQYF. The J gene is TRBJ2-7, the V gene TRBV7-9; TCRdb lists TRBD2, though no DNA is available to test this call. This CDR3 has 13 amino acids. Germline V gene lookup returns CDR1 SEHNR and CDR2 FQNEAQ (reference sequence).

The chain couples TRBV4-3 to TRBJ1-1. Germline V gives CDR1 LGHNA, CDR2 YSLEER. The CDR3 has 15 amino acids. The CDR3 loop reads CASSQERDLNTEAFF.

This CDR3 reads CASSLGQGGSTEALF. The V call is TRBV11-3, the J call TRBJ1-1; TCRdb returns TRBD1, unconfirmable since there is no DNA. The germline V gene has CDR1 SGHNT and CDR2 YENEEA. There are 15 residues in the CDR3.

V is TRBV19 and J is TRBJ2-7; as DNA is missing, the TRBD1 call by TCRdb cannot be tested. The CDR3 has 16 amino acids. The germline gives CDR1 LNHDA, CDR2 SQIVND (reference sequence). The CDR3 protein is CASSLGTGGASVEQYF.

The rearrangement joins TRBV12-3 or TRBV12-4 to TRBJ1-1; TCRdb reports TRBD1, a call that lacks DNA to check it against. The CDR3 has 13 amino acids. The CDR3 region is CASSEGQGPEAFF.

The genes are TRBV5-1 and TRBJ2-1. CDR1 and CDR2 from the germline V gene are SGHRS and YFSETQ. This CDR3 comprises 14 residues. CDR3 in amino acids: CASSPDKEYNEQFF.

CDR3 protein: CASSPRGTGGLDGYTF. This chain uses TRBV5-1 with TRBJ1-2; TCRdb reports TRBD1, a call that lacks DNA to check it against. The CDR3 totals 16 residues. Germline V gene data show CDR1 as SGHRS and CDR2 as YFSETQ.

The CDR3 region is CASSFQGTTYEQYF. The rearrangement links TRBV27 to TRBJ2-7; TCRdb's assignment of TRBD1 cannot be checked, as there is no DNA. CDR3 length equals 14 residues. CDR1 MNHEY and CDR2 SMNVEV come from the germline V gene (reference sequence).

This rearrangement joins TRBV11-2 to TRBJ2-3. CDR1 is SGHAT, CDR2 FQNNGV, per germline. The CDR3 has 16 amino acids. The CDR3 loop reads CASSLEVGLGTDTQYF.